Reported below is one TCR beta chain. Its antigen remains undetermined. No base qualities exist here, and no much larger clone lies one base off it. These data are taken from a study of blood T cell repertoires in COVID-19 (TCRdb year 2020). At the level of the whole study: The collaborator samples originated in the United States, Italy and Spain and spanned the acute and convalescent phases of COVID-19. The prospective study material was composed of cDNA or gDNA derived from T cells, B-cell-depleted T cells, or PBMCs. The dataset comprised deeply sampled blood TCRbeta repertoires from subjects exposed to, actively infected with, or recovered from COVID-19. The repertoires were made available in a free public database intended to serve as a resource for research on the immune response to SARS-CoV-2. Samples came from the ongoing ImmuneRACE study (first 160 participants) plus 1,254 subjects from 6 global collaborators. The sample metadata nearly always contained a de-identified subject ID, COVID-19 status, age in years and sex. Where available, HLA class I and class II types were taken from metadata supplied by the sample provider and were not determined by assay-based typing.

TCRbeta CDR3 regions were amplified from genomic DNA using the immunoSEQ Assay, a bias-controlled multiplex PCR. The study's processing was this. Within the assay, amplification of reference gene primers was used to estimate how many nucleated cells each sample contained. To quantify the absolute abundance of each unique TCRbeta CDR3 rearrangement, sequence reads were collapsed and filtered. For each sample, productive Simpson clonality was calculated as the square root of Simpson's diversity index across productive rearrangements. The table comes from immuneACCESS by way of TCRdb, which keeps in-frame sequences with V and J called. Part of the clones is missing from these tables; in studies checked, under half for an unresolved V gene and the rest for unknown reasons. V, J and clone size are taken as reported in that table, and D and trimming were inferred from the DNA itself. The sample records approximately 310,000 clones, about 85% of which are singletons. The ten largest clonotypes hold about 2% of the sample.

In the prospective study, participants were about 18 to 100 years old, resided in about two dozen geographic areas of the United States, and were enrolled through a virtual design. To assign participants to cohorts, the prospective study relied on clinical history that participants themselves reported in a screening survey and a study questionnaire. Exposed participants had been in contact, within 2 weeks of entering the study, with a person who had a PCR-confirmed or clinician-diagnosed case of COVID-19. Mobile phlebotomists in the prospective study collected whole blood, serum and a nasopharyngeal or oropharyngeal swab from every participant. Additional blood draws and questionnaires over an approximately 2-month period could optionally be provided by prospective study participants. Blood samples from the prospective study were shipped frozen or at room temperature prior to DNA extraction. At the junction V is shortened by 3 bases and J by 4 bases, with 7 bases in between. The germline V gene (reference sequence) sets CDR1 to LNHDA and CDR2 to SQIVND. The CDR3, from cysteine to phenylalanine, totals 13 residues. The DNA shown is the 39-base CDR3, in frame from base 1.

The investigation overall reported the following: How much clinical and demographic metadata was included differed by source and by participant, and the metadata was provided uncurated.

The V gene is TRBV19 and the J gene is TRBJ1-5; the D gene assignment is ambiguous. The clonotype was recovered from a woman aged 25 to 39 who had been exposed to COVID-19. Sequenced: PBMCs or T cells enriched from blood (not recorded which). The DNA sequence is given as TGTGCCAGTAGTATCTCAGGTAATCAGCCCCAGCATTTT. Its translation is CASSISGNQPQHF. When the CDR3 is completed using the reference TRBV19 and TRBJ1-5 genes on either side, the full variable domain is DGGITQSPKYLFRKEGQNVTLSCEQNLNHDAMYWYRQDPGQGLRLIYYSQIVNDFQKGDIAEGYSVSREKKESFPLTVTSAQKNPTAFYLCASSISGNQPQHFGDGTRLSIL.